These T cell receptor beta chains were read from a single sample in a study of OX40 agonist ivuxolimab in advanced cancers. TCRdb's table, derived via immunoSEQ multiplex PCR, lists solely in-frame clones and lacks some. The sample includes roughly 48,000 clones, 87% seen only once; the top ten take 10%. Material: CD4+ or CD8+ T cells sorted from blood, obtained in a trial of the OX40 agonist ivuxolimab. The receptors shown here come from an adult with an advanced solid tumor such as melanoma, head and neck, liver or kidney cancer. Each CDR3 is given with its conserved first and last residue. The order of the fields is D gene, clone size, V gene, J gene, CDR3 DNA, CDR3 protein. D genes are given only for firm matches. The size of a clone is reported for some rows only, either as once, few or many, or as a class for expanded clones.

.,.,TRBV6-5,TRBJ2-2,TGTGCCAGCAGTTACGAGAGACTTCACCGGGAGCTGTTTTTT,CASSYERLHRELFF
.,.,TRBV30,TRBJ2-7,TGTGCCTGGACCCGGGGTTTTTCCTACGAGCAGTACTTC,CAWTRGFSYEQYF
.,.,TRBV5-1,TRBJ2-2,TGCGCCAGCAGCGGGGGACGGCCCGGGGAGCTGTTTTTT,CASSGGRPGELFF
.,.,TRBV11-2,TRBJ2-2,TGTGCCAGCAGCCCACCCCACGGGAACACCGGGGAGCTGTTTTTT,CASSPPHGNTGELFF
TRBD2,few,TRBV9,TRBJ2-2,TGTGCCAGCAGCGGACTAGCGGCGAGCACCGGGGAGCTGTTTTTT,CASSGLAASTGELFF
.,.,TRBV2,TRBJ2-2,TGTGCCAGCAGATCCACACGGAACACCGGGGAGCTGTTTTTT,CASRSTRNTGELFF
.,.,TRBV5-1,TRBJ2-7,TGCGCCAGCAGCTCCCAGGGTCACATCACCCCCGAGCAGTACTTC,CASSSQGHITPEQYF
.,.,TRBV28,TRBJ2-7,TGTGCCAGCAGATCACAGCTATCCTACGAGCAGTACTTC,CASRSQLSYEQYF
.,.,TRBV6-6,TRBJ2-7,TGTGCCAGCTCCGAGGGACTTCCCCTCGAGCAGTACTTC,CASSEGLPLEQYF
.,.,TRBV4-3,TRBJ1-1,TGCGCCAGCAGCTGGTCCCCCGGGGAGGAAGCTTTCTTT,CASSWSPGEEAFF
.,.,TRBV6-5,TRBJ1-1,TGTGCCAGCAGTTTAAGAGACACCCCAGGATCTGAAGCTTTCTTT,CASSLRDTPGSEAFF
.,few,TRBV4-2,TRBJ1-2,TGTGCCAGCAGCCAAGTCAGAGGCAGGTACAACTATGGCTACACCTTC,CASSQVRGRYNYGYTF
.,.,TRBV27,TRBJ1-5,TGTGCCAGCAGTTTTTCGAGGGGTGGAGGACAGCCCCAGCATTTT,CASSFSRGGGQPQHF
.,few,TRBV19,TRBJ1-1,TGTGCCAGTAGTATACGTAGGGGACGTACTGGGAACACTGAAGCTTTCTTT,CASSIRRGRTGNTEAFF
.,.,TRBV7-9,TRBJ2-2,TGTGCCAGCAGCTCAGCGGTTTATTTAAGGGATTTTGACACCGGGGAGCTGTTTTTT,CASSSAVYLRDFDTGELFF
.,.,TRBV13,TRBJ2-7,TGTGCCAGCAGCTCGCAGACTGGAATCTACGAGCAGTACTTC,CASSSQTGIYEQYF
.,.,TRBV19,TRBJ2-1,TGTGCCAGTAGTATAGAGGGTGGGGGGGCGAGACTCTGGAATGAGCAGTTCTTC,CASSIEGGGARLWNEQFF
.,.,TRBV27,TRBJ2-3,TGTGCCAGCAGTTTCTCACTAGCAGGGTCGAGAGATACGCAGTATTTT,CASSFSLAGSRDTQYF
TRBD2,.,TRBV13,TRBJ2-7,TGTGCCAGCAGCTTAGTCGGTAGCGGGCCCTACGAGCAGTACTTC,CASSLVGSGPYEQYF
.,.,TRBV5-1,TRBJ1-2,TGCGCCAGCAGCTTGGCCCAGCCAGCTGGGCTTGTCTACACCTTC,CASSLAQPAGLVYTF
.,.,TRBV19,TRBJ2-7,TGTGCCAGTAGCGCTACTAGCTCTAGCTCCTACGAGCAGTACTTC,CASSATSSSSYEQYF
TRBD1,.,TRBV7-8,TRBJ2-1,TGTGCCAGCAGCTCGTCCGGGACAGGGGGAATCAATGAGCAGTTCTTC,CASSSSGTGGINEQFF
.,.,TRBV4-1,TRBJ2-7,TGCGCCAGCAGCCAAGTCGGGACTCCCTTATACGAGCAGTACTTC,CASSQVGTPLYEQYF
.,.,TRBV9,TRBJ1-2,TGTGCCAGCAGCCCCCGGACAGCTAACTATGGCTACACCTTC,CASSPRTANYGYTF
.,.,TRBV4-3,TRBJ2-7,TGCGCCAGCAGCCAAGGGGACTCCTACGAGCAGTACTTC,CASSQGDSYEQYF
TRBD2,.,TRBV6-5,TRBJ2-1,TGTGCCAGCAGTTACTCGAAGAGCGGGGGGGATGAGCAGTTCTTC,CASSYSKSGGDEQFF
TRBD1,.,TRBV4-3,TRBJ2-7,TGCGCCAGCAGCCTGGGACAGGGAAAGGGCGAGCAGTACTTC,CASSLGQGKGEQYF
.,.,TRBV6-6,TRBJ2-2,TGTGCCAGCACCCGAGCAGGGGGGCCCGGGGAGCTGTTTTTT,CASTRAGGPGELFF
.,.,TRBV27,TRBJ2-7,TGTGCCAGCAGTTTAGGAGGGGGCCACTACGAGCAGTACTTC,CASSLGGGHYEQYF
.,.,TRBV29-1,TRBJ1-4,TGCAGCGTTGTGGAGGGGTTAGGTACTAATGAAAAACTGTTTTTT,CSVVEGLGTNEKLFF
.,.,TRBV9,TRBJ1-4,TGTGCCAGCAGCGCGGTCGATAATGAAAAACTGTTTTTT,CASSAVDNEKLFF
.,.,TRBV10-3,TRBJ2-7,TGTGCCATCAGGACAGGATCCTACGAGCAGTACTTC,CAIRTGSYEQYF
TRBD2,once,TRBV7-6,TRBJ2-3,TGTGCCAGCAGCCAGACTAGCGGGACCACAGATACGCAGTATTTT,CASSQTSGTTDTQYF
TRBD2,.,TRBV7-7,TRBJ2-5,TGTGCCAGCAGCTTAAAACTAGCGGGGGGCCAGGTCGAGGAGACCCAGTACTTC,CASSLKLAGGQVEETQYF
.,.,TRBV7-9,TRBJ2-1,TGTGCCAGCAGCTTATCGGGCACGGCCAAGAATGAGCAGTTCTTC,CASSLSGTAKNEQFF
.,medium-sized,TRBV6-4,TRBJ1-5,TGTGCCAGCAGTGATAGTATTGGTACGATTCATTTT,CASSDSIGTIHF
.,.,TRBV10-2,TRBJ2-2,TGCGCCAGCAGCCCCAGCCGGTCCACCGGGGAGCTGTTTTTT,CASSPSRSTGELFF
.,.,TRBV30,TRBJ2-3,TGTGCCGGGGAAGGTCCGGCAGATACGCAGTATTTT,CAGEGPADTQYF
.,.,TRBV9,TRBJ2-7,TGTGCCAGCAGCGTAGGGAACACCCCTCTCTACGAGCAGTACTTC,CASSVGNTPLYEQYF
.,.,TRBV5-4,TRBJ2-7,TGTGCCAGCAGCTTGCTGACGACTGGTCTCTACGAGCAGTACTTC,CASSLLTTGLYEQYF
TRBD1,.,TRBV13,TRBJ1-1,TGTGCCAGCAAAGAAAATCCAACAGGGGCGAACACTGAAGCTTTCTTT,CASKENPTGANTEAFF
.,few,TRBV6-5,TRBJ2-5,TGTGCCAGCCCCTCGGGCCAAGAGACCCAGTACTTC,CASPSGQETQYF
.,.,TRBV11-2,TRBJ2-6,TGTGCCAGCAGCTTAGTGGGCAGGGGGGCTGGGGCCAACGTCCTGACTTTC,CASSLVGRGAGANVLTF
.,.,TRBV5-4,TRBJ2-1,TGTGCCAGCAGCTCACCCGAACGCGGGACCTTAGCCGCAGTTGATGAGCAGTTCTTC,CASSSPERGTLAAVDEQFF
.,.,TRBV11-1,TRBJ2-1,TGTGCCAGCAGCTTCACGGGGGAGCAGTTCTTC,CASSFTGEQFF
TRBD1,.,TRBV2,TRBJ2-3,TGTGCCAGCATGGTGGGACAGAAAATTCCAGATACGCAGTATTTT,CASMVGQKIPDTQYF
TRBD1,.,TRBV9,TRBJ2-1,TGTGCCAGCAACCTCGGGACAGAGATGTACAATGAGCAGTTCTTC,CASNLGTEMYNEQFF
.,few,TRBV4-2,TRBJ2-1,TGTGCCAGCAGCCAAGCTGAAGAGCAGTTCTTC,CASSQAEEQFF
TRBD2,.,TRBV9,TRBJ2-3,TGTGCCAGCAGCGCGATCAGCGGGAGGGTGGATACGCAGTATTTT,CASSAISGRVDTQYF